This TCR beta chain derives from a study of OX40 agonist ivuxolimab in advanced cancers. On this clone: Antigen: not known.

The CDR3 contains 14 residues. Germline CDR1 SEHNR, CDR2 FQNEAQ (reference sequence). V lost 0 bases to trimming and J lost 7 bases; unmatched junction nucleotides: 3. Using immunoSEQ multiplex PCR, the repertoire was profiled, and TCRdb retains in-frame clones only, with some absent. The sample lists about 79,000 clones; 94% were seen once. Findings and caveats of the study: Clonal expansion among partial responders at 0.1-3.0 mg/kg ranked near the lowest.

The receptor comes from an adult with an advanced solid tumor such as melanoma, head and neck, liver or kidney cancer. The gene calls are TRBV7-9 and TRBJ1-2; 9 bases line up with TRBD1. Sequencing used CD4+ or CD8+ T cells sorted from blood, obtained in a trial of the OX40 agonist ivuxolimab. CDR3 loop: CASSLAGQGAGYTF. The CDR3 region has the DNA TGTGCCAGCAGCTTAGCGGGACAGGGTGCTGGCTACACCTTC. Full variable domain (outside the CDR3, taken from reference TRBV7-9 and TRBJ1-2): DTGVSQNPRHKITKRGQNVTFRCDPISEHNRLYWYRQTLGQGPEFLTYFQNEAQLEKSRLLSDRFSAERPKGSFSTLEIQRTEQGDSAMYLCASSLAGQGAGYTFGSGTRLTVV.